Presented here are 12 T cell receptor beta chains from one specimen sequenced in a study of beta chain features in type 1 diabetes. TCRB transcripts that were expressed got sequenced, as all of the isolated RNA had been reverse transcribed. Some clones are missing from TCRdb's copy, which holds only in-frame ones; the method was immunoSEQ multiplex PCR. The sample carries hundreds of thousands of clones, roughly 16% recorded once. Sequencing used naive CD4+ T cells from blood. The receptors originated from a man aged 18-30 years in good health.

The chain links TRBV5-1 to TRBJ2-4, with D perhaps TRBD2 (6 bases). This CDR3 contains 13 residues. Germline V gene lookup returns CDR1 SGHRS and CDR2 YFSETQ. The V gene lost 5 bases and the J gene lost 10 bases, with 16 bases spanning the gap. Written as DNA, the CDR3 is TGCGCCAGCAGGAGGACTACTTTAGGAATTCAGTACTTC. It specifies CASRRTTLGIQYF.

This clone has only a few counts. In nucleotides, the CDR3 is TGTGCCAGCAGCTTCGTCCCGGGCCGCACCGGGGAGCTGTTTTTT. Protein sequence: CASSFVPGRTGELFF. V usage is TRBV7-6 and J usage is TRBJ2-2; D remains ambiguous. Trimming removed 3 bases from V and 4 bases from J, with 12 bases in between. CDR1 is SGHVS and CDR2 is FNYEAQ in the germline V gene. The CDR3 is made up of 15 amino acids.

This clone was counted only a few times. The chain employs TRBV29-1 and TRBJ1-1; tentative D call: TRBD1 (5 bases). Germline lookup yields CDR1 SQVTM and CDR2 ANQGSEA. V lost 4 bases, J lost 5 bases, and 11 bases lay in between. The CDR3 totals 12 residues. The chain's CDR3 is CSVVGEWTEAFF. CDR3 sequence (DNA): TGCAGCGTTGTGGGGGAATGGACTGAAGCTTTCTTT.

This clone was seen a handful of times. The rearrangement links TRBV7-2 to TRBJ1-1; D possibly corresponds to TRBD1 (5 bases). The germline V gene has CDR1 SGHTA and CDR2 FQGNSA. The V gene lost 5 bases and the J gene lost 6 bases, with 16 bases spanning the gap. The CDR3 sequence is 14 residues long. CDR3 DNA sequence: TGTGCCAGCAGCCTAAGGTGGGGGGTCGCTGAAGCTTTCTTT. It codes for CASSLRWGVAEAFF.

This clone was found a few times. This chain connects TRBV6-6 to TRBJ2-3, with D possibly TRBD1 on 6 matching bases. The CDR3 totals 15 residues. V dropped 5 bases and J dropped 2 bases, with 14 bases sitting between them. Germline values: CDR1 MNHNY, CDR2 SVGAGI (reference sequence). CDR3 amino acids: CASSPQGSPTDTQYF. As DNA, the CDR3 is TGTGCCAGCAGTCCCCAGGGGTCCCCCACAGATACGCAGTATTTT.

The chain links TRBV4-1 to TRBJ2-3; D perhaps matches TRBD1 (6 bases). The CDR3 is 15 amino acids. The V gene's germline CDR1 is MGHRA and CDR2 YSYEKL. V gave up 0 bases and J gave up 1 base, with 8 bases separating them. CDR3 in amino acids: CASSQDRGRTDTQYF. The CDR3 DNA sequence: TGCGCCAGCAGCCAAGACAGGGGCCGCACAGATACGCAGTATTTT.

This clone was seen more than once but under ten times. The same CDR3 arises from other DNA sequences in this sample as well. This chain links TRBV18 with TRBJ2-5; D perhaps matches TRBD2 (5 bases). There are 11 residues in the CDR3. Germline values: CDR1 KGHSH, CDR2 LQKENI. V was shortened by 3 bases and J by 7 bases, with 6 bases between the two germline ends. The CDR3 nucleotides are TGTGCCAGCTCACCTGAGGGGACCCAGTACTTC. Translation: CASSPEGTQYF.

The gene calls are TRBV5-4 and TRBJ2-2; 11 bases match TRBD2. There are 17 residues in the CDR3. Germline V CDR1 and CDR2: SGHNT, YYREEE (reference sequence). V was clipped by 0 bases and J by 4 bases; unmatched bases: 5. The CDR3 nucleotides are TGTGCCAGCAGCTTGGAACTAGCGGGAGTACTCACCGGGGAGCTGTTTTTT. Residues: CASSLELAGVLTGELFF.

The chain is built from TRBV7-3 and TRBJ1-6; D is uncertain. From germline, CDR1 is SGHTA and CDR2 FQGTGA. CDR3 length equals 15 residues. The germline V and J ends were trimmed by 0 bases and 3 bases, with 6 bases remaining between them. CDR3 DNA sequence: TGTGCCAGCAGCTTAACCGGCATCTATAATTCACCCCTCCACTTT. As protein: CASSLTGIYNSPLHF.

This clone has a handful of counts. As DNA, the CDR3 is TGTGCCAGTAGTCCATTCGACAGGGGGCGGCAAGAGACCCAGTACTTC. The encoded protein is CASSPFDRGRQETQYF. V and J are TRBV19 and TRBJ2-5, with TRBD1 matching 10 bases. There are 16 residues in the CDR3. Trimming removed 5 bases from V and 2 bases from J; junction bases left unmatched: 8. From germline, CDR1 is LNHDA and CDR2 SQIVND (reference sequence).

This clone occurred a few times. CDR3 amino acids: CASIYREGTAEAFF. DNA of the CDR3: TGTGCCAGCATATACCGAGAGGGGACCGCTGAAGCTTTCTTT. The chain is built from TRBV28 and TRBJ1-1; the D gene is possibly TRBD1 (5 bases). Trimming pared 7 bases from V and 6 bases from J, leaving 18 bases between. Germline-derived CDR1 and CDR2 are MDHEN and SYDVKM. The CDR3 consists of 14 residues.

This clone has only a few counts. The V and J genes are TRBV7-9 and TRBJ2-1; weak D call: TRBD2 (5 bases). The germline CDR1 and CDR2 sequences are SEHNR and FQNEAQ (reference sequence). Trimming removed 5 bases from V and 6 bases from J, with 17 bases in between. CDR3 size: 15 residues. The CDR3 coding sequence is TGTGCCAGCAGCCCCCGGGCCGGAGGCGGCAATGAGCAGTTCTTC. This encodes CASSPRAGGGNEQFF.